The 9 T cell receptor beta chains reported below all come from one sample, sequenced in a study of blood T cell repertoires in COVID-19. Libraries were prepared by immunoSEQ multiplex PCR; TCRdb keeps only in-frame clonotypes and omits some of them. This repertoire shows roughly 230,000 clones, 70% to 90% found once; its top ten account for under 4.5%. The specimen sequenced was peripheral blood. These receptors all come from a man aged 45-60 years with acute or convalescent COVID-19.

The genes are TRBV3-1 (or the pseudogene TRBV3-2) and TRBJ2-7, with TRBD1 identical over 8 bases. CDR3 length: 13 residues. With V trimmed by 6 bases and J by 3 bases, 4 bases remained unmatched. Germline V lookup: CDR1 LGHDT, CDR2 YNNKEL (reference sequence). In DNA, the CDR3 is TGTGCCAGCAGTCGGGACAGGTTCTACGAGCAGTACTTC. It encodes CASSRDRFYEQYF.

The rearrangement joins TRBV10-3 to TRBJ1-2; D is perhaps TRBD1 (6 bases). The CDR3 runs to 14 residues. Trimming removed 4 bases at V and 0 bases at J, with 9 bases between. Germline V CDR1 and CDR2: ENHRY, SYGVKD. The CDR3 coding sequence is TGTGCCATCAGTGGGACAGAGACTAACTATGGCTACACCTTC. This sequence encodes CAISGTETNYGYTF.

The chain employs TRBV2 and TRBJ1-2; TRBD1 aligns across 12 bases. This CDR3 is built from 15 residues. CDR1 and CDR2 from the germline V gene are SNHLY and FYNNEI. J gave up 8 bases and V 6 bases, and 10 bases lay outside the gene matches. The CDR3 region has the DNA TGTGCCAGCAGCCAAATTGGGGACAGGGGGCAAGGCTACACCTTC. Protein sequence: CASSQIGDRGQGYTF. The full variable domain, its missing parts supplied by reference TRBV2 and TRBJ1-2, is EPEVTQTPSHQVTQMGQEVILRCVPISNHLYFYWYRQILGQKVEFLVSFYNNEISEKSEIFDDQFSVERPDGSNFTLKIRSTKLEDSAMYFCASSQIGDRGQGYTFGSGTRLTVV.

The CDR3 DNA follows: TGTGCCAGCAGCAAGGGACAGGGGGCCTATCAGCCCCAGCATTTT. It yields the protein CASSKGQGAYQPQHF. This chain links TRBV7-8 with TRBJ1-5; TRBD1 matches at 12 bases. This CDR3 region has 15 residues. Germline trimming cut 5 bases from V and 5 bases from J; bases unmatched to any gene: 4. The germline gives CDR1 SGHVS, CDR2 FQNEAQ.

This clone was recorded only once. The CDR3 DNA follows: TGTGCCAGCAGCTCTAGCGGTAGCTCCTACGAGCAGTACTTC. Translated: CASSSSGSSYEQYF. The chain has TRBV6-5 and TRBJ2-7, with 7 bases aligning to TRBD2. Germline values: CDR1 MNHEY, CDR2 SVGAGI. V was pared by 6 bases and J by 0 bases, with 5 bases of the junction left unmatched. The CDR3 length is 14 residues.

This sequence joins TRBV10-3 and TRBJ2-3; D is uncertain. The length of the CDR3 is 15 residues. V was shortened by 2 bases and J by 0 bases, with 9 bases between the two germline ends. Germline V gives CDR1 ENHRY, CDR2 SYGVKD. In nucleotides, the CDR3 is TGTGCCATCAGTGAGGGAGAGGCTAGCACAGATACGCAGTATTTT. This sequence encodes CAISEGEASTDTQYF.

This CDR3 is CASSLDFSSDTQYF. The CDR3 nucleotides are TGTGCCAGCAGCTTGGATTTTTCCTCAGATACGCAGTATTTT. The chain combines TRBV5-6 with TRBJ2-3; D gene unclear. Germline V gene lookup returns CDR1 SGHDT and CDR2 YYEEEE. The CDR3 length is 14 residues. V was clipped by 0 bases and J by 4 bases, with 9 bases between them.

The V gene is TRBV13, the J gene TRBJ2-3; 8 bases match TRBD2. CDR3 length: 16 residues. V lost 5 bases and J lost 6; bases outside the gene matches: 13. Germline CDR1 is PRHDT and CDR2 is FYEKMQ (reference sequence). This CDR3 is CASSTRGSGARDTQYF. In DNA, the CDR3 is TGTGCCAGCAGCACGCGGGGTAGCGGGGCACGGGATACGCAGTATTTT. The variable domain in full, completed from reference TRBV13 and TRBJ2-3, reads AAGVIQSPRHLIKEKRETATLKCYPIPRHDTVYWYQQGPGQDPQFLISFYEKMQSDKGSIPDRFSAQQFSDYHSELNMSSLELGDSALYFCASSTRGSGARDTQYFGPGTRLTVL.

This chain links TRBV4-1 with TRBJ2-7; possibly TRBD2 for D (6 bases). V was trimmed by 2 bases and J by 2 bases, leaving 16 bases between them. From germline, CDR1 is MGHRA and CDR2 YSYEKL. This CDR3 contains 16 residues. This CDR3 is CASSQSAWRDTYEQYF. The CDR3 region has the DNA TGCGCCAGCAGCCAATCCGCTTGGAGGGATACCTACGAGCAGTACTTC.